Each of the 16 T cell receptor beta chains below was sequenced from the same sample in a study of cytomegalovirus exposure and HLA in healthy donors. This PCR relied on a set of 60 Vbeta primers and 13 Jbeta primers. Profiling relied on immunoSEQ multiplex PCR, and the TCRdb table lists in-frame clones only, not all of them. The data contain about 200,000 clones, about an eighth of them singletons. Sequencing used PBMCs. These receptors were collected from a man aged 50-59 years in good health and CMV-seropositive.

The chain combines TRBV6-5 with TRBJ1-3, with D possibly TRBD1 on 5 matching bases. There are 15 residues in the CDR3. From germline, CDR1 is MNHEY and CDR2 SVGAGI. Trimming took 8 bases from V and 0 from J, leaving 14 bases between them. The CDR3 protein is CASGVAGHSGNTIYF. The CDR3 DNA follows: TGTGCCAGCGGTGTGGCAGGGCACTCTGGAAACACCATATATTTT.

In its sample, this clone was seen a few times. The junction shows a germline mismatch at one end, possibly a read error. The chain has TRBV6-6 and TRBJ1-4; TRBD1 aligns across 7 bases. The CDR3 is 16 residues long. The germline V gene has CDR1 MNHNY and CDR2 SVGAGI (reference sequence). CDR3 loop: CASSYSAKGANEKLFF. The CDR3 coding sequence is TGTGCCAGCAGTTACTCTGCCAAGGGGGCGAATGAAAAACTGTTCTTT.

The V gene is TRBV6-5, the J gene TRBJ1-5; TRBD1 is a possible D gene (6 bases). The germline V gene encodes CDR1 MNHEY and CDR2 SVGAGI. CDR3 size: 15 residues. Trimming pared 6 bases from V and 3 bases from J, leaving 15 bases between. The DNA for the CDR3 is TGTGCCAGCAGGGAAAGACAGGCTACCAATCAGCCCCAGCATTTT. Translation: CASRERQATNQPQHF.

With regard to this clone: Distinct nucleotide sequences in the sample also encode this CDR3. This chain uses TRBV13 with TRBJ1-1; D gene uncertain. Germline CDR1 reads PRHDT; CDR2 reads FYEKMQ (reference sequence). The V and J ends lost 5 bases and 1 base respectively, with 11 bases between them. CDR3 length equals 14 residues. The CDR3 loop reads CASSLRSGNTEAFF. The CDR3 nucleotides read TGTGCCAGCAGCCTTAGGAGCGGGAACACTGAAGCTTTCTTT. The entire variable domain, with the rest obtained from reference TRBV13 and TRBJ1-1, is as follows: AAGVIQSPRHLIKEKRETATLKCYPIPRHDTVYWYQQGPGQDPQFLISFYEKMQSDKGSIPDRFSAQQFSDYHSELNMSSLELGDSALYFCASSLRSGNTEAFFGQGTRLTVV.

Only a few counts were recorded for this clone. The chain employs TRBV6-1 and TRBJ1-5, with no clear D. V gave up 0 bases and J gave up 2 bases, with 8 bases separating them. This CDR3 is built from 15 residues. Germline V gives CDR1 MNHNS, CDR2 SASEGT. The CDR3 nucleotides read TGTGCCAGCAGTGAAGCGCCTACAGGCAATCAGCCCCAGCATTTT. Translating gives CASSEAPTGNQPQHF.

The rearrangement joins TRBV11-2 to TRBJ2-7, with 11 bases identical to TRBD1. CDR3 length: 14 amino acids. The germline V gene has CDR1 SGHAT and CDR2 FQNNGV. V shed 5 bases and J 4 bases; nucleotides not matched to a gene: 4. In DNA form, the CDR3 reads TGTGCCAGCAGCCTAGGGGACAGGGGGTACGAGCAGTACGTC. Amino acids: CASSLGDRGYEQYV.

V is TRBV4-2 and J is TRBJ1-5; TRBD1 might be the D (6 bases). CDR3 length equals 16 residues. Germline lookup yields CDR1 LGHNA and CDR2 YNFKEQ. V lost 0 bases, J lost 9 bases, and 18 bases lay in between. CDR3 amino acids: CASSQDLNGLGGPQHF. CDR3 bases: TGTGCCAGCAGCCAAGATCTGAACGGACTAGGGGGGCCCCAGCATTTT.

Comment on this clone: Other DNA sequences in this sample translate to the same CDR3. The chain uses TRBV28 and TRBJ2-2; tentatively, D is TRBD2 (6 bases). Trimming left V 2 bases short and J 0 bases short, with 7 bases between. Germline values: CDR1 MDHEN, CDR2 SYDVKM. This CDR3 contains 15 residues. CDR3 sequence reads: CASSLGGANTGELFF. The DNA for the CDR3 is TGTGCCAGCAGTTTAGGAGGGGCGAACACCGGGGAGCTGTTTTTT.

The V gene is TRBV15, the J gene TRBJ2-1; 11 bases map to TRBD1. Germline CDR1 LNHNV, CDR2 YYDKDF (reference sequence). J gave up 7 bases and V 5 bases, and 7 bases lay outside the gene matches. The CDR3 consists of 15 residues. Written as DNA, the CDR3 is TGTGCCACCAGCTCGGACAGGGGGCCGGCAAATGAGCAGTTCTTC. This encodes CATSSDRGPANEQFF.

This chain joins TRBV5-1 and TRBJ1-5; the D is unclear. Germline V gene data show CDR1 as SGHRS and CDR2 as YFSETQ. V lost 0 bases to trimming and J lost 4 bases, with 8 bases between them. This CDR3 is built from 14 residues. CDR3 residues: CASSLAAGNQPQHF. The CDR3, as DNA: TGCGCCAGCAGCTTGGCCGCGGGGAATCAGCCCCAGCATTTT.

This clone appeared a few times. The V gene is TRBV5-1, the J gene TRBJ2-3, with a tentative D call TRBD1 (5 bases). Trimming left V 1 base short and J 2 bases short, with 11 bases between. This CDR3 spans 15 amino acids. Germline assignment: CDR1 SGHRS and CDR2 YFSETQ. CDR3 amino acids: CASSLRGDLTDTQYF. CDR3 bases: TGCGCCAGCAGCTTGAGGGGCGACCTCACAGATACGCAGTATTTT.

The CDR3 DNA reads TGTGCCAGCTATTCCGAGGGGGCAGGTTGGGACGAGCAGTACGTC. It specifies CASYSEGAGWDEQYV. The gene calls are TRBV6-1 and TRBJ2-7; TRBD1 agrees at 7 bases. CDR1 is MNHNS, CDR2 SASEGT, per germline. The V segment lost 8 bases and the J segment 5 bases; nucleotides outside the gene matches: 15. The CDR3 contains 15 residues.

In this sample, this clone turned up a few times. V and J are TRBV7-6 and TRBJ2-1; D uncertain. The CDR3 is 12 amino acids. In germline, CDR1 is SGHVS, CDR2 FNYEAQ. V was cut by 3 bases and J by 5 bases, with 5 bases left in between. CDR3 bases: TGTGCCAGCAGCTTGCAGGACAATGAGCAGTTCTTC. It yields the protein CASSLQDNEQFF.

The CDR3 DNA is TGCGCCAGCAGCCCGGGGGTTGGTAATCAGCCCCAGCATTTT. This gives the protein CASSPGVGNQPQHF. The rearrangement uses TRBV5-1 and TRBJ1-5, with a weak D call TRBD1 (5 bases). The length of the CDR3 is 14 residues. V was pared by 4 bases and J by 4 bases, with 12 bases between. Per germline, CDR1 SGHRS and CDR2 YFSETQ.

The rearrangement uses TRBV5-6 and TRBJ2-1, with 7 nucleotides matching TRBD2. This CDR3 region has 14 residues. The junction had 13 bases not matched to a gene; V was cut back by 4 bases and J by 12 bases. Germline V gene sequence: CDR1 SGHDT, CDR2 YYEEEE. The CDR3 DNA reads TGTGCCAGCAGCCGGGGGGAACTAACGAGGGCGCAGTTCTTC. It is translated as CASSRGELTRAQFF.

This clone was observed a few times. The rearrangement uses TRBV6-5 and TRBJ2-3, with TRBD2 as a possible D gene (6 bases). The CDR3 covers 15 residues. Germline CDR1 is MNHEY and CDR2 is SVGAGI. V lost 4 bases, J lost 2 bases, and 13 bases lay in between. The CDR3, as DNA: TGTGCCAGCAGTTTATTAGGGACTTCCACAGATACGCAGTATTTT. As protein: CASSLLGTSTDTQYF.